Shown below are 10 T cell receptor beta chains from a single sample sequenced in a study of early T cells in non-severe SARS-CoV-2 infection (dated by TCRdb to 2020 to 2023). Receptor libraries were prepared by 5' RACE. This sample was sequenced with a NextSeq 500. TCRdb reran the public reads through fastp at Q25 and MiXCR, keeping productive beta chains. Duplicate CDR3 protein sequences are folded into a single record with the most common DNA and genes. This sample comprises about 30,000 distinct CDR3 sequences, roughly 6.6% of them detected only once. Jointly, the top ten make up about a third of the sample. Sample: whole blood. These receptor sequences come from an adult who was a healthcare worker with PCR-confirmed SARS-CoV-2 infection or an uninfected control (not recorded which).

This clonotype was recorded at least ten times. The chain couples TRBV3-1 to TRBJ1-1; D ambiguous. The CDR3 runs to 14 residues. Trimming pared 4 bases from V and 1 base from J, leaving 10 bases between. Germline V gene lookup returns CDR1 LGHDT and CDR2 YNNKEL (reference sequence). This chain's CDR3 is CASSPRTQNTEAFF. The CDR3 DNA follows: TGTGCCAGCAGCCCTCGAACCCAGAACACTGAAGCTTTCTTT.

This clonotype was counted at least ten times. The rearrangement joins TRBV12-3 or TRBV12-4 to TRBJ2-1; 7 bases agree with TRBD1. Trimming at V came to 3 bases and at J to 7 bases, leaving 9 bases not matched to a gene. The CDR3 length is 15 residues. In DNA form, the CDR3 reads TGTGCCAGCAGTTTGGTGAGGGGGCGCGGGAATGAGCAGTTCTTC. This codes for CASSLVRGRGNEQFF.

This clonotype came up many times. The chain has TRBV5-8 and TRBJ2-1, with 9 bases fitting TRBD2. Per germline, CDR1 SGHTS and CDR2 YDEGEE. V lost 0 bases and J lost 8; bases outside the gene matches: 12. The CDR3 is 17 residues long. The CDR3: CASSLVYASGALDEQFF. DNA for the CDR3: TGTGCCAGCAGCTTGGTATATGCTAGCGGGGCCTTAGATGAGCAGTTCTTC. Based on the CDR3 plus reference TRBV5-8 and TRBJ2-1, the full variable domain is EAGVTQSPTHLIKTRGQQATLRCSPISGHTSVYWYQQALGLGLQFLLWYDEGEERNRGNFPPRFSGRQFPNYSSELNVNALELEDSALYLCASSLVYASGALDEQFFGPGTRLTVL.

This clonotype was counted many times. The chain carries TRBV5-1 and TRBJ2-7; 7 bases map to TRBD1. The CDR3 loop spans 15 amino acids. CDR1 and CDR2 (germline): SGHRS, YFSETQ. V lost 2 bases, J lost 1 base, and 6 bases stayed unmatched. CDR3 sequence: CASSFRGGPSYEQYF. CDR3 in DNA: TGCGCCAGCAGCTTCCGAGGGGGCCCATCCTACGAGCAGTACTTC.

This clonotype was found many times. The chain combines TRBV9 with TRBJ2-1; 7 bases line up with TRBD2. Germline V gene sequence: CDR1 SGDLS, CDR2 YYNGEE. Unmatched junction bases numbered 19, after V lost 4 bases and J lost 0 bases. This CDR3 contains 20 residues. The CDR3 nucleotides read TGTGCCAGCAGCCTGGGAGGGACTTCTCATGACCTCAGCTCCTACAATGAGCAGTTCTTC. As protein: CASSLGGTSHDLSSYNEQFF.

This clonotype came up a few times. V is TRBV12-3 or TRBV12-4 and J is TRBJ1-2; D is uncertain. Trimming took 1 base from V and 6 from J, leaving 12 bases between them. This CDR3 contains 14 residues. CDR3 protein: CASSLDGRRDGYTF. The CDR3 bases are TGTGCCAGCAGTTTAGACGGGCGAAGAGATGGCTACACCTTC.

In this sample, this clonotype turned up many times. Germline and junction disagree at one end, which may indicate a read error. CDR3 amino acids: CASRPGQSNTEVFF. For the CDR3, the DNA is TGCGCCAGCCGCCCCGGGCAGTCGAACACTGAAGTTTTCTTT. The chain is built from TRBV10-2 and TRBJ1-1, with D unclear. Germline CDR1 WSHSY, CDR2 SAAADI. The CDR3 runs 14 residues.

The chain employs TRBV29-1 and TRBJ2-3; 8 positions match TRBD2. The ends lost 6 bases at V and 6 bases at J; junction bases unmatched: 8. The CDR3 has 13 residues. CDR1 SQVTM and CDR2 ANQGSEA come from the germline V gene. The CDR3 is CSVNRGGSDTQYF. In nucleotides, the CDR3 is TGCAGCGTAAACCGGGGGGGGTCCGATACGCAGTATTTT.

This clonotype occurred many times. This sequence joins TRBV19 and TRBJ2-1, with D hard to call. Per germline, CDR1 LNHDA and CDR2 SQIVND (reference sequence). The length of the CDR3 is 13 residues. Trimming removed 6 bases from V and 9 bases from J, with 15 bases in between. The CDR3 loop reads CASSGPPVREQFF. In DNA form, the CDR3 reads TGTGCCAGTAGCGGCCCACCGGTACGTGAGCAGTTCTTC.

This clonotype was counted at least ten times. V gene TRBV29-1 combines with J gene TRBJ1-1, with D possibly being TRBD1 (5 bases). The germline V gene encodes CDR1 SQVTM and CDR2 ANQGSEA. Trimming removed 6 bases at V and 3 bases at J, with 8 bases between. This CDR3 is 11 amino acids long. This CDR3 is CSVTEDTEAFF. CDR3 DNA: TGCAGCGTGACAGAGGACACTGAAGCTTTCTTT.